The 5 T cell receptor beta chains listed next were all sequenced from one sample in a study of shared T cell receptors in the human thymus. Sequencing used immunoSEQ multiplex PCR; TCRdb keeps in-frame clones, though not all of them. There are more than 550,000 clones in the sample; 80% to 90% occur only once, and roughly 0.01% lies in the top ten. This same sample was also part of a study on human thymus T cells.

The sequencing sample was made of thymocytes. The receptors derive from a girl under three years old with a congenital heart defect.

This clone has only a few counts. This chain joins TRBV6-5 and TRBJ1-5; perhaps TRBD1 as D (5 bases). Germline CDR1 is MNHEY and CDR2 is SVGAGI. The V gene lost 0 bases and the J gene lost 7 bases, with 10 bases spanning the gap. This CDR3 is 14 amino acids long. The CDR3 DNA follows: TGTGCCAGCAGTTACTCGAGGGGAGGCCAGCCCCAGCATTTT. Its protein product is CASSYSRGGQPQHF.

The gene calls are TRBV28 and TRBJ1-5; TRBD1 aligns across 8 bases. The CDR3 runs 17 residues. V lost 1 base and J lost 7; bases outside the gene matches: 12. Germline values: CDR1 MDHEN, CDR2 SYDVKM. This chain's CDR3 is CASSLYAPGQGVQPQHF. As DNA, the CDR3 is TGTGCCAGCAGTTTATACGCCCCCGGACAGGGTGTGCAGCCCCAGCATTTT.

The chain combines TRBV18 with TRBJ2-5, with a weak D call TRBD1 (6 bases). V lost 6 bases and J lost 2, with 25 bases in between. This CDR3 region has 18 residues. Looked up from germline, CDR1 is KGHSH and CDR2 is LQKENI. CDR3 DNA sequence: TGTGCCAGCTCCCGGACAGTTCCAGGCGGTAAGGGACAAGAGACCCAGTACTTC. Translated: CASSRTVPGGKGQETQYF.

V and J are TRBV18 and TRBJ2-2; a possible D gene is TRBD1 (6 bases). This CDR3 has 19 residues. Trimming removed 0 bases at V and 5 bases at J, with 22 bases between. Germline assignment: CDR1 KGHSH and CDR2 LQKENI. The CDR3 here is CASSPPQKSQGPWTGELFF. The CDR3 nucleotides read TGTGCCAGCTCACCACCACAAAAATCACAGGGCCCTTGGACCGGGGAGCTGTTTTTT. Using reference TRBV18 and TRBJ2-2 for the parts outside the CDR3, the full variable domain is NAGVMQNPRHLVRRRGQEARLRCSPMKGHSHVYWYRQLPEEGLKFMVYLQKENIIDESGMPKERFSAEFPKEGPSILRIQQVVRGDSAAYFCASSPPQKSQGPWTGELFFGEGSRLTVL.

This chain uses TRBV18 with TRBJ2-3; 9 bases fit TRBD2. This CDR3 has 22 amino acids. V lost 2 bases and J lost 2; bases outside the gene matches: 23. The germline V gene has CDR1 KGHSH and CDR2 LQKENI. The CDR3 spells CASSPGPWGSGGPNSFTDTQYF. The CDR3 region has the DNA TGTGCCAGCTCACCAGGCCCGTGGGGTAGCGGGGGACCTAATTCTTTCACAGATACGCAGTATTTT.